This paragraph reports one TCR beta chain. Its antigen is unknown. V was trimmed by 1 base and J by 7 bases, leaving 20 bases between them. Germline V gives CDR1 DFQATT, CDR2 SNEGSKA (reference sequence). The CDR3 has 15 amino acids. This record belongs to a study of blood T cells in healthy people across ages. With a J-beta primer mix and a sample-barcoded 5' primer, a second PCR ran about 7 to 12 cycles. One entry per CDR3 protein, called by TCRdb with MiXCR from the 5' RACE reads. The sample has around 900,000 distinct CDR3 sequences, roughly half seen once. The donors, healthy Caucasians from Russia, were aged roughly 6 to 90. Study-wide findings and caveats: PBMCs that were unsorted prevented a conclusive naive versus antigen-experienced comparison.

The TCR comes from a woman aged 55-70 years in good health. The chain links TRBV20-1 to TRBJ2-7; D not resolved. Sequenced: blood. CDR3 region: CSARAPEVSVGEQYF. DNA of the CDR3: TGCAGTGCTAGAGCCCCAGAGGTGTCTGTAGGGGAGCAGTACTTC.